This T cell receptor beta chain was obtained from a study of long-term antiretroviral therapy in people with HIV. Study in general: Some samples came about a decade before the 2015 immediate-ART recommendation, and these were the earliest.

By share of the sample, this clone is medium-sized (0.01 to 0.1%). Its target is unknown. Study-wide results and limits: The study found narrower CDR3 length ranges in HIV repertoires than in controls. An increase in diversity followed ART, yet levels stayed below transplant donor controls.

Germline CDR1 is MNHEY and CDR2 is SVGAGI. V was clipped by 10 bases and J by 3 bases, with 12 bases between them. CDR3 length equals 12 residues. Investigators performed immunoSEQ version v3.0 at survey level. Assay: immunoSEQ multiplex PCR; the TCRdb copy retains only in-frame clones and omits some. The sample lists some 7,900 clones; around 78% were seen once. This specimen consisted of unsorted PBMCs, obtained 0.6 years before starting antiretroviral therapy. The chain is built from TRBV6-5 and TRBJ1-2, with no clear D. This clonotype originated in a middle-aged man with HIV. For the CDR3, the DNA is TGTGCCACGTGGCAGGTCGACTATGGCTACACCTTC. Amino acids: CATWQVDYGYTF.